What follows are 26 T cell receptor beta chains derived from one specimen sequenced in a study of T cell repertoires in cytomegalovirus infection. TCRdb re-derived calls from the reads in MiXCR, one entry per CDR3 protein. The sample lists about 300,000 distinct CDR3 sequences, around 10% occurring once. What was sequenced was PBMCs. The receptor source for this set is a human donor in good health (CMV status not recorded). Some clones in this sample may be carry-over from other donors' samples.

This clonotype has ten or more counts. This sequence joins TRBV7-9 and TRBJ2-3, with 7 bases lining up with TRBD1. The CDR3 contains 16 residues. The V segment lost 5 bases and the J segment 0 bases; nucleotides outside the gene matches: 8. The germline V gene has CDR1 SEHNR and CDR2 FQNEAQ (reference sequence). Written as DNA, the CDR3 is TGTGCCAGCAGCCTGGGACAGACGCCTAGCACAGATACGCAGTATTTT. The encoded protein is CASSLGQTPSTDTQYF.

This clonotype was observed at least ten times. The junction and the germline gene differ at one end; a read error may be behind it. The V call is TRBV6-1, the J call TRBJ2-6, with TRBD1 matching over 12 bases. The CDR3 spans 14 residues. The germline V gene encodes CDR1 MNHNS and CDR2 SASEGT. This CDR3 is CAGTGGGGANVLTF. The CDR3 DNA reads as TGCGCCGGGACAGGGGGCGGTGGGGCCAACGTCCTGACTTTC.

The chain employs TRBV20-1 and TRBJ1-4, with a possible D match to TRBD1 (6 bases). The V and J ends lost 0 bases and 5 bases respectively, with 25 bases between them. The CDR3 totals 19 residues. The germline V gene has CDR1 DFQATT and CDR2 SNEGSKA (reference sequence). The DNA for the CDR3 is TGCAGTGCTAGAGATCACCACAGGGTTGGTCAGCCCCCAAATGAAAAACTGTTTTTT. Translated, it gives CSARDHHRVGQPPNEKLFF.

The table lists this clonotype with many counts. The chain carries TRBV5-1 and TRBJ1-2; D is uncertain. The CDR3 is 12 residues long. Germline V lookup: CDR1 SGHRS, CDR2 YFSETQ. V lost 2 bases and J lost 8, with 10 bases in between. The CDR3 DNA sequence: TGCGCCAGCAGCTTCGGAGACACCGGCTACACCTTC. This sequence encodes CASSFGDTGYTF.

This clonotype was picked up many times. The chain recombines TRBV28 with TRBJ1-1; D call uncertain. The V end was cut by 6 bases, the J end by 5 bases, with 22 bases between. This CDR3 contains 16 residues. Germline V CDR1 and CDR2: MDHEN, SYDVKM. The CDR3 here is CASSPGWGSPRTEAFF. The CDR3, as DNA: TGTGCCAGCAGCCCCGGATGGGGAAGCCCGAGGACTGAAGCTTTCTTT.

This clonotype has a count of ten or more. The chain combines TRBV11-2 with TRBJ1-1, with TRBD1 matching 8 bases. Trimming removed 5 bases from V and 7 bases from J; junction bases left unmatched: 12. Germline V gene data show CDR1 as SGHAT and CDR2 as FQNNGV. This CDR3 comprises 15 residues. The CDR3 spells CASSDDRGAGYEAFF. CDR3 bases: TGTGCCAGCAGCGATGACAGGGGTGCGGGATATGAAGCTTTCTTT.

This clonotype has just a few counts. This chain uses TRBV28 with TRBJ2-1, with 9 positions matching TRBD1. The germline V gene encodes CDR1 MDHEN and CDR2 SYDVKM. This CDR3 has 15 amino acids. The V segment lost 5 bases and the J segment 7 bases; nucleotides outside the gene matches: 9. The CDR3 sequence: CASSRAGQGVNEQFF. CDR3 coding DNA: TGTGCCAGCAGTCGAGCGGGACAGGGTGTTAATGAGCAGTTCTTC.

Ten or more counts support this clonotype. The rearrangement uses TRBV20-1 and TRBJ2-1, with D perhaps TRBD1 or TRBD2 (5 bases each). Trimming removed 2 bases at V and 6 bases at J, with 17 bases between. There are 15 residues in the CDR3. Germline V gives CDR1 DFQATT, CDR2 SNEGSKA (reference sequence). Here the CDR3 reads CSARPGTGFSNEQFF. Here the CDR3 DNA reads TGCAGTGCTAGACCCGGGACCGGCTTCTCCAATGAGCAGTTCTTC.

This clonotype has just a few counts. V gene TRBV4-1 combines with J gene TRBJ1-5; 9 bases are a match to TRBD1. The CDR3 extends over 17 amino acids. Germline V gene sequence: CDR1 MGHRA, CDR2 YSYEKL. Trimming took 5 bases from V and 5 from J; bases not matched to a gene: 13. The CDR3 protein is CASSAGTGKTSDQPQHF. As DNA, the CDR3 is TGCGCCAGCAGCGCTGGGACAGGGAAAACATCGGATCAGCCCCAGCATTTT.

This clonotype has ten or more counts. The V and J genes are TRBV28 and TRBJ2-7; D might be TRBD1 (6 bases). V was trimmed by 6 bases and J by 9 bases, leaving 21 bases between them. From germline, CDR1 is MDHEN and CDR2 SYDVKM. The CDR3 totals 14 residues. Written as DNA, the CDR3 is TGTGCCAGCAGCCCCGGGACATCAACTACGAGGCAGTACGTC. This gives the protein CASSPGTSTTRQYV.

This clonotype was found a few times. V usage is TRBV9 and J usage is TRBJ1-1; D gene ambiguous. Germline-derived CDR1 and CDR2 are SGDLS and YYNGEE. The V end was cut by 0 bases, the J end by 5 bases, with 8 bases between. There are 13 residues in the CDR3. The CDR3 DNA reads TGTGCCAGCAGCGTAGCAAGGGAGACTGAAGCTTTCTTT. Amino acids: CASSVARETEAFF. Complete variable domain (other parts from reference TRBV9 and TRBJ1-1): DSGVTQTPKHLITATGQRVTLRCSPRSGDLSVYWYQQSLDQGLQFLIQYYNGEERAKGNILERFSAQQFPDLHSELNLSSLELGDSALYFCASSVARETEAFFGQGTRLTVV.

The J gene is TRBJ2-1, the V gene TRBV12-3 or TRBV12-4; D is unresolved. The CDR3 is 13 residues long. Trimming stripped 3 bases from V and 6 bases from J, with 9 bases between. DNA for the CDR3: TGTGCCAGCAGTTTCCCCGGATCCAATGAGCAGTTCTTC. The encoded protein is CASSFPGSNEQFF.

Ten or more counts support this clonotype. This chain links TRBV7-9 with TRBJ2-7; TRBD1 agrees at 7 bases. Germline values: CDR1 SEHNR, CDR2 FQNEAQ (reference sequence). The trim removed 5 bases at V and 0 bases at J, leaving 10 bases unmatched. CDR3 length: 16 amino acids. CDR3 loop: CASSPPEGGHSYEQYF. The CDR3 coding sequence is TGTGCCAGCAGCCCCCCGGAAGGGGGCCACTCCTACGAGCAGTACTTC.

This clonotype showed up many times. This chain uses TRBV4-1 with TRBJ1-2; 9 positions agree with TRBD1. With 1 base clipped from V and 5 bases from J, the junction kept 5 bases outside the gene matches. The CDR3 consists of 15 residues. Germline V gives CDR1 MGHRA, CDR2 YSYEKL. CDR3: CASSQARTGDYGYTF. The CDR3 DNA sequence: TGCGCCAGCAGCCAAGCTCGGACAGGGGATTATGGCTACACCTTC.

This clonotype was seen a handful of times. The rearrangement joins TRBV20-1 to TRBJ2-7; 7 bases are a match to TRBD2. The CDR3 has 13 amino acids. The V gene's germline CDR1 is DFQATT and CDR2 SNEGSKA (reference sequence). Trimming cost V 5 bases and J 3 bases; bases outside gene matches: 7. CDR3 sequence: CSAPSGAFYEQYF. CDR3 DNA: TGCAGTGCTCCGAGCGGGGCCTTCTACGAGCAGTACTTC.

At least ten counts were recorded for this clonotype. The chain uses TRBV10-2 and TRBJ1-2; TRBD1 might be the D (5 bases). The germline V gene has CDR1 WSHSY and CDR2 SAAADI. The CDR3 extends over 14 amino acids. Trimming took off 6 bases at V and 4 bases at J, with 15 bases between the two ends. CDR3 amino acids: CASSREQEVYGYTF. The DNA of the CDR3 is TGCGCCAGCAGCCGGGAACAGGAAGTCTATGGCTACACCTTC.

The J gene is TRBJ2-1, the V gene TRBV20-1; unclear D gene. The CDR3 loop spans 14 amino acids. CDR1 is DFQATT, CDR2 SNEGSKA, per germline (reference sequence). V gave up 0 bases and J gave up 5 bases, with 11 bases separating them. CDR3 residues: CSARDWSRHNEQFF. The DNA of the CDR3 is TGCAGTGCTAGAGATTGGAGCCGCCACAATGAGCAGTTCTTC.

In its sample, this clonotype was seen many times. The chain combines TRBV20-1 with TRBJ1-6; 9 nucleotides agree with TRBD1. The V segment lost 1 base and the J segment 7 bases; nucleotides outside the gene matches: 2. From germline, CDR1 is DFQATT and CDR2 SNEGSKA (reference sequence). The CDR3 loop spans 14 amino acids. CDR3 residues: CSARGGTGNSPLHF. DNA for the CDR3: TGCAGTGCTAGAGGTGGGACAGGGAATTCACCCCTCCACTTT.

This clonotype occurred many times. The chain carries TRBV7-2 and TRBJ1-1, with 7 bases fitting TRBD1. This CDR3 contains 15 residues. The germline gives CDR1 SGHTA, CDR2 FQGNSA. With V trimmed by 5 bases and J by 1 base, 7 bases remained unmatched. CDR3 nucleotides: TGTGCCAGCAGCCCGCAGGGACAGAGGAACACTGAAGCTTTCTTT. Amino acid sequence: CASSPQGQRNTEAFF.

In this sample, this clonotype turned up many times. The chain employs TRBV28 and TRBJ2-5; 8 bases are a match to TRBD1. Germline V gene data show CDR1 as MDHEN and CDR2 as SYDVKM. V trimming: 5 bases; J trimming: 7 bases; junction bases outside the gene matches: 12. The CDR3 is 15 amino acids. CDR3 in amino acids: CASSPRQGSMWTQYF. CDR3 nucleotide sequence: TGTGCCAGCAGTCCCCGACAGGGGTCGATGTGGACCCAGTACTTC.

This clonotype was detected ten times or more. The V gene is TRBV6-1, the J gene TRBJ1-6; tentative D call: TRBD1 (5 bases). This CDR3 comprises 15 residues. Germline V gene sequence: CDR1 MNHNS, CDR2 SASEGT. V was trimmed by 7 bases and J by 0 bases, leaving 10 bases between them. CDR3 sequence reads: CASTRQSSYNSPLHF. The CDR3 DNA is TGTGCCAGCACTCGACAGAGCTCCTATAATTCACCCCTCCACTTT.

Concerning this clonotype itself: A read error may explain this, as a much larger clone is one base away. The chain carries TRBV6-6 and TRBJ2-5; D may be TRBD1 (6 bases). V was clipped by 7 bases and J by 3 bases, with 18 bases between them. CDR1 is MNHNY and CDR2 is SVGAGI in the germline V gene (reference sequence). The CDR3 is 15 amino acids. The chain's CDR3 is CASNGYQQGKETQYF. In DNA form, the CDR3 reads TGTGCCAGCAATGGTTACCAACAGGGTAAAGAGACCCAGTACTTC.

At least ten counts were recorded for this clonotype. V usage is TRBV20-1 and J usage is TRBJ2-5; 8 bases match TRBD2. This CDR3 is 15 amino acids long. The V gene's germline CDR1 is DFQATT and CDR2 SNEGSKA (reference sequence). J lost 5 bases, V lost 3 bases, and 11 bases had no gene match. The CDR3 coding sequence is TGCAGTGCTAGCCGGGGACTAGGAGGCCAGGAGACCCAGTACTTC. Its translation is CSASRGLGGQETQYF.

The table lists this clonotype with many counts. The rearrangement joins TRBV6-2 or TRBV6-3 to TRBJ1-6, with TRBD1 as a possible D gene (6 bases). CDR3 length: 12 amino acids. Per the germline V gene, CDR1 is MNHEY and CDR2 is SVGEGT. V lost 6 bases to trimming and J lost 13 bases, with 13 bases between them. The chain's CDR3 is CASRQGPGPLHF. The CDR3 coding sequence is TGTGCCAGCAGACAGGGTCCGGGTCCCCTCCACTTT.

CDR3 protein: CASSDPGQGYNEQFF. The CDR3 DNA follows: TGTGCCAGCAGTGACCCGGGACAGGGATACAATGAGCAGTTCTTC. V and J are TRBV6-4 and TRBJ2-1, with 9 bases aligning to TRBD1. The CDR3 has 15 amino acids. Germline CDR1 MRHNA, CDR2 SNTAGT. V shed 2 bases and J 4 bases; nucleotides not matched to a gene: 3.

The rearrangement uses TRBV2 and TRBJ2-3; possible D gene TRBD2, 5 bases. Germline V lookup: CDR1 SNHLY, CDR2 FYNNEI. Trimming removed 7 bases from V and 0 bases from J, with 11 bases in between. CDR3 length: 14 amino acids. The CDR3 nucleotides are TGTGCCAGCATTGATAGCGCTAGCACAGATACGCAGTATTTT. Residues: CASIDSASTDTQYF.